This T cell receptor beta chain emerged from a study of T cell clones after liver transplantation. Of note for this clone: The junction and the germline gene differ at one end; a read error may be behind it.

The germline V gene encodes CDR1 SGHTS and CDR2 YDEGEE. There are 11 residues in the CDR3. Assay: immunoSEQ multiplex PCR; the TCRdb copy retains only in-frame clones and omits some. The data contain roughly 120,000 clones, approximately 90% of them singletons. V gene TRBV5-8 combines with J gene TRBJ1-1; TRBD1 agrees at 10 bases. The specimen comprised CD4+ T cells from blood, sampled 12 months after liver transplant. The receptor was isolated from a human patient who received a liver transplant. Some of the T cells might come from the graft donor. The CDR3 here is CASSLLGQGIF. CDR3 coding DNA: TGTGCCAGCAGCTTGTTGGGACAGGGGATCTTT. The full variable domain, rest sourced from reference TRBV5-8 and TRBJ1-1, is EAGVTQSPTHLIKTRGQQATLRCSPISGHTSVYWYQQALGLGLQFLLWYDEGEERNRGNFPPRFSGRQFPNYSSELNVNALELEDSALYLCASSLLGQGIFGQGTRLTVV.